The rows below give T cell receptor beta chains drawn from one sample of a study of radiation and T cells in renal cell carcinoma. Profiled with immunoSEQ multiplex PCR; TCRdb holds only in-frame clones, not every one. The sample lists 140,000 to 150,000 clones; 80% to 90% were seen once. The starting material was blood, obtained from a patient whose treatment included radiotherapy and nephrectomy. The receptors were gathered from a woman aged 45-60 years with renal cell carcinoma. The CDR3 runs from the conserved cysteine through the conserved F or W. A D gene is named only where the DNA matches it firmly.

TGTGCCAGCAGCTTAGCGGGTCTTCCCGCGAGGAGCAATGAGCAGTTCTTC | CASSLAGLPARSNEQFF | TRBJ2-1 | TRBV7-2 | -
TGCGCCAGCAGCTTGGGCAACTACAATGAGCAGTTCTTC | CASSLGNYNEQFF | TRBJ2-1 | TRBV5-1 | -
TGTGCCAGCAGCGTAGGGGGGACCCCTGAAGCTTTCTTT | CASSVGGTPEAFF | TRBJ1-1 | TRBV9 | -
TGTGCCATCACCCCGGGACAGGGGGCTCGCGAGCAGTACTTC | CAITPGQGAREQYF | TRBJ2-7 | TRBV10-3 | TRBD1
TGTGCCAGCTCACTTAGCACAGATACGCAGTATTTT | CASSLSTDTQYF | TRBJ2-3 | TRBV18 | -
TGTGCCAGCAGCAAAAAGTTTGGCAGAGACACCGGGGAGCTGTTTTTT | CASSKKFGRDTGELFF | TRBJ2-2 | TRBV21-1 | -
TGTGCCAGCAGCCGCCTGAGGGTCTCGCCCCAGCATTTT | CASSRLRVSPQHF | TRBJ1-5 | TRBV7-2 | -
TGTGCCAGCAGCGTTGACAGGGGACCGAACTACACCTTC | CASSVDRGPNYTF | TRBJ1-2 | TRBV5-4 | TRBD1
TGTGCCAGCAGTTTATCCGCGGCGAACTCCTACGAGCAGTACTTC | CASSLSAANSYEQYF | TRBJ2-7 | TRBV27 | -
TGTGCCAGCAGCCCCCACACCGGATGGCGACACCAGAACACTGAAGCTTTCTTT | CASSPHTGWRHQNTEAFF | TRBJ1-1 | TRBV11-2 | -
TGTGCCAGTCGTCCCGGAGGGGGGCTCAATGATGCTGAAGCTTTCTTT | CASRPGGGLNDAEAFF | TRBJ1-1 | TRBV6-4 | -
TGTGCCACCAGCAGAGTTTGGGCAGGGTTGAATCAAGATTCACCCCTCCACTTT | CATSRVWAGLNQDSPLHF | TRBJ1-6 | TRBV15 | -
TGTGCCAGCAGTGAAGCTAGCGTGACAACCGGGGCCCAGCATTTT | CASSEASVTTGAQHF | TRBJ1-5 | TRBV6-1 | -